Listed below are T cell receptor beta chains from one sample, sequenced in a study of cytomegalovirus exposure and HLA in healthy donors. Method: immunoSEQ multiplex PCR; TCRdb's copy keeps in-frame clones and lacks some. The sample lists roughly 120,000 clones, roughly two thirds occurring once. The sample taken for sequencing was PBMCs. The source is a man in his thirties or forties in good health and CMV-seropositive. CDR3s include the opening cysteine and the closing phenylalanine or tryptophan. Each record gives: V gene, clone size, D gene, J gene, CDR3 protein, CDR3 DNA. The D gene is left open where the match is weak. Not every row has a clone size; where given, it reads once, few, many or a size class.

TRBV7-2,few,-,TRBJ2-7,CASSLAGWAGEQYF,TGTGCCAGCAGCTTAGCGGGTTGGGCGGGTGAGCAGTACTTC
TRBV7-7,few,TRBD2,TRBJ2-2,CASSPGLAGIAGELFF,TGTGCTAGCAGCCCCGGACTAGCGGGAATCGCCGGGGAGCTGTTTTTT
TRBV7-9,-,-,TRBJ2-5,CASSLGFSGRKTGEETQYF,TGTGCCAGCAGCTTAGGGTTTTCCGGGAGGAAGACAGGGGAAGAGACCCAGTACTTC
TRBV15,-,-,TRBJ1-5,CATSRARDYSNQPQHF,TGTGCCACCAGCCGCGCTCGTGATTATAGCAATCAGCCCCAGCATTTT
TRBV2,-,TRBD1,TRBJ2-6,CASSRDRANSGANVLTF,TGTGCCAGCAGCCGGGACAGGGCCAACTCTGGGGCCAACGTCCTGACTTTC
TRBV6-5,-,TRBD1,TRBJ1-2,CASSYRTTDRGKHYTF,TGTGCCAGCAGTTACCGCACAACCGACAGGGGGAAACACTACACCTTC
TRBV28,few,-,TRBJ2-5,CASSFQGREAETQYF,TGTGCCAGCAGTTTCCAGGGTAGAGAAGCAGAGACCCAGTACTTC
TRBV6-1,few,TRBD1,TRBJ1-2,CASRKTGQVYGYTF,TGTGCCAGCCGCAAGACGGGACAGGTCTATGGCTACACCTTC
TRBV5-1,-,TRBD2,TRBJ2-7,CASSFLTSTVAYEQYF,TGCGCCAGCAGCTTTTTGACTAGCACGGTAGCCTACGAGCAGTACTTC
TRBV10-3,-,-,TRBJ1-2,CAISTGANYGYTF,TGTGCCATCAGTACAGGAGCTAACTATGGCTACACCTTC
TRBV5-6,few,-,TRBJ1-1,CASSTYSGSTEAFF,TGTGCCAGCAGCACCTACTCGGGGTCCACTGAAGCTTTCTTT
TRBV6-1,-,-,TRBJ2-2,CASTGTNTGELFF,TGTGCCAGCACAGGGACGAACACCGGGGAGCTGTTTTTT
TRBV7-2,once,-,TRBJ2-1,CASSLGWGRNEQFF,TGTGCCAGCAGCTTAGGTTGGGGGAGGAATGAGCAGTTCTTC
TRBV5-1,-,-,TRBJ1-2,CASSLGTGNFYGYTF,TGCGCCAGCAGCTTGGGGACGGGGAATTTCTATGGCTACACCTTC
TRBV27,few,-,TRBJ2-7,CASSFGTGAYEQYF,TGTGCCAGCAGTTTTGGGACGGGGGCCTACGAGCAGTACTTC
TRBV5-8,few,TRBD1,TRBJ1-1,CASSDTGGGRDTEAFF,TGTGCCAGCAGCGACACAGGGGGCGGTCGGGACACTGAAGCTTTCTTT
TRBV11-2,-,-,TRBJ2-7,CASSLGAYEQYF,TGTGCCAGCAGCTTAGGAGCCTACGAGCAGTACTTC
TRBV6-5,-,-,TRBJ1-2,CASSKRQPNYGYTF,TGTGCCAGCAGTAAAAGACAGCCCAACTATGGCTACACCTTC
TRBV6-5,-,-,TRBJ2-2,CASTLTGNTGELFF,TGTGCCAGCACGCTGACAGGGAACACCGGGGAGCTGTTTTTT
TRBV9,-,TRBD2,TRBJ2-1,CASNPGLAGYNEQFF,TGTGCCAGCAACCCGGGACTAGCGGGTTACAATGAGCAGTTCTTC
TRBV5-1,-,-,TRBJ2-3,CASSLNPVGTDTQYF,TGCGCCAGCAGCTTGAACCCAGTGGGCACAGATACGCAGTATTTT
TRBV11-2,-,-,TRBJ2-7,CASSYDSAGGEQYF,TGTGCCAGCAGCTATGACTCCGCTGGTGGCGAGCAGTACTTC
TRBV18,-,TRBD1,TRBJ1-2,CASSLGQGALGYGYTF,TGTGCCAGCTCGCTGGGACAGGGGGCGCTCGGCTATGGCTACACCTTC
TRBV7-8,-,-,TRBJ1-6,CASSSPGDIDNSPLHF,TGTGCCAGCAGCTCACCCGGGGACATCGACAATTCACCCCTCCACTTT
TRBV7-9,-,-,TRBJ1-2,CASSSRTETYGYTF,TGTGCCAGCAGCTCTAGGACAGAAACCTATGGCTACACCTTC
TRBV10-1,-,-,TRBJ2-3,CASSVSSTDTQYF,TGCGCCAGCTCAGTGTCCTCCACAGATACGCAGTATTTT
TRBV4-2,-,TRBD2,TRBJ2-5,CASSQDGLGLGATQYF,TGTGCCAGCAGCCAAGATGGGCTAGGACTAGGGGCGACCCAGTACTTC
TRBV6-1,-,-,TRBJ2-1,CASSEAILYNEQFF,TGTGCCAGCAGTGAAGCTATTCTCTACAATGAGCAGTTCTTC